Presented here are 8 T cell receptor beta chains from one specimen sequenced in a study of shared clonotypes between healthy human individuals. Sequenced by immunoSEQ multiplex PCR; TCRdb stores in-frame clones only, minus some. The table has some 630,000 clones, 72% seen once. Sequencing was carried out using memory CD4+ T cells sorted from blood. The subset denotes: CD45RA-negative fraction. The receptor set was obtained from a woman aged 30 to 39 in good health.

This CDR3 is CASSTVVVAGNNEQFF. DNA of the CDR3: TGTGCCAGCAGCACGGTGGTAGTAGCGGGAAACAATGAGCAGTTCTTC. V usage is TRBV7-2 and J usage is TRBJ2-1; 8 bases line up with TRBD2. The junction had 11 bases not matched to a gene; V was cut back by 5 bases and J by 5 bases. CDR3 size: 16 residues. Germline V gene sequence: CDR1 SGHTA, CDR2 FQGNSA.

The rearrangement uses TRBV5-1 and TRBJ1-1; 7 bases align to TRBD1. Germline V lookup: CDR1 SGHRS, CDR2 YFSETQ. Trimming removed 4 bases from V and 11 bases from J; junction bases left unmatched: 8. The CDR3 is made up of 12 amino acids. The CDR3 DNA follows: TGCGCCAGCAGCCGGGACAGCGGTTACGCTTTCTTT. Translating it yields CASSRDSGYAFF. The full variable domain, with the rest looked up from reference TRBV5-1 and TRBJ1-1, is KAGVTQTPRYLIKTRGQQVTLSCSPISGHRSVSWYQQTPGQGLQFLFEYFSETQRNKGNFPGRFSGRQFSNSRSEMNVSTLELGDSALYLCASSRDSGYAFFGQGTRLTVV.

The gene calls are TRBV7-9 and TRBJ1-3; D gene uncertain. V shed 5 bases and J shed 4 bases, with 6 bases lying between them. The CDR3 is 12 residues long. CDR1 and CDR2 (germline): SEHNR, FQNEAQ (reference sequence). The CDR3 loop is CASSPLGNTIYF. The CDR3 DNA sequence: TGTGCCAGCAGCCCTTTGGGAAACACCATATATTTT.

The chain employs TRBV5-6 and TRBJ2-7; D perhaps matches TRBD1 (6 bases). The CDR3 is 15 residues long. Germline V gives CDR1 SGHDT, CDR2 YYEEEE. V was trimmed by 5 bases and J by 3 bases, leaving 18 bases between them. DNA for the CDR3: TGTGCCAGCAGGGAGCCGTCGGACAGTCTCTACGAGCAGTACTTC. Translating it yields CASREPSDSLYEQYF.

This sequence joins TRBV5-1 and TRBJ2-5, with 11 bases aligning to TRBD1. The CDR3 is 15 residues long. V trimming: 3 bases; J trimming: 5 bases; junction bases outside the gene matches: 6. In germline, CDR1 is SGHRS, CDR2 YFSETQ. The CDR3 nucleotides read TGCGCCAGCAGCTCTGGGACAGGGGGTAGGGAGACCCAGTACTTC. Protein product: CASSSGTGGRETQYF.

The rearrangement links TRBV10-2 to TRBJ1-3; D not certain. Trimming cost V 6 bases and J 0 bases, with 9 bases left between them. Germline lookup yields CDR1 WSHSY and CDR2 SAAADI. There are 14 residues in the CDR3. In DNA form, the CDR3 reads TGCGCCAGCAGGGATAGTTTCTCTGGAAACACCATATATTTT. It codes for CASRDSFSGNTIYF.

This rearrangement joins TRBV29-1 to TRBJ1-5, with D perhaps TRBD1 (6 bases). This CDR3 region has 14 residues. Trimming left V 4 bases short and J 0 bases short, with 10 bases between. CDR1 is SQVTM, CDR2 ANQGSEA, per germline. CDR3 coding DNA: TGCAGCGTTGTGGAGGGGGTTAGCAATCAGCCCCAGCATTTT. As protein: CSVVEGVSNQPQHF.

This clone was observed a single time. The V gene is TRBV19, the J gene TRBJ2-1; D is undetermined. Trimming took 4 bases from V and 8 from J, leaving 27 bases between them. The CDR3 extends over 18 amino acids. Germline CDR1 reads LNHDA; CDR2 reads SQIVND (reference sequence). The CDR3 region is CASSTELRLGASSHEQFF. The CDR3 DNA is TGTGCCAGTAGTACCGAACTCAGACTGGGCGCTTCTAGTCATGAGCAGTTCTTC.